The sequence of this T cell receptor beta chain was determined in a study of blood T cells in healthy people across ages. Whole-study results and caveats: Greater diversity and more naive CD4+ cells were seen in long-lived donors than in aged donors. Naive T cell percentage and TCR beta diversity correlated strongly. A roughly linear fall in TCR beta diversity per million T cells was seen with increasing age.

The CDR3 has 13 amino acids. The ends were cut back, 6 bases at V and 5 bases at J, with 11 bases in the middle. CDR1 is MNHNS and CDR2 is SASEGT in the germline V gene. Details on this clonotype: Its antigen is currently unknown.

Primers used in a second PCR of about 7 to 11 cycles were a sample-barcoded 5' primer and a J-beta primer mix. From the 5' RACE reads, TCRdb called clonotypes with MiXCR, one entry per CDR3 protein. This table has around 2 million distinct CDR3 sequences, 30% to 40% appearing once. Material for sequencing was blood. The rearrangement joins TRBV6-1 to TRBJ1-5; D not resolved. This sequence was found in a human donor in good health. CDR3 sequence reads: CASRAQLDQPQHF. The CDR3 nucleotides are TGTGCCAGCAGGGCACAGCTCGATCAGCCCCAGCATTTT.